This TCR beta chain was recovered during a study of cytomegalovirus exposure and HLA in healthy donors (dated by TCRdb to 2016 to 2017). Notes on the research overall: A later analysis indicated that the roughly 130 validation repertoires were generated on the platform also employed for the approximately 700 repertoires of the first cohort. The study aimed to test whether signatures of past pathogen exposure could be identified by cataloging public T cell receptors. High-throughput TCR immunosequencing, statistical association of individual TCRs with disease status, and machine learning were combined to predict cytomegalovirus infection status. Besides the first cohort of about 730 subjects, a separate validation cohort made up of 120 different subjects was used. Here is what the overall study found, with its caveats: Cytomegalovirus status was reported to be diagnosed by the classifier with high specificity and sensitivity in both the original and validation cohorts. A later analysis found that TCRs clustered in the first cohort also tended to co-occur in the approximately 120 validation repertoires, with 94% of cluster scores above 0. It was suggested by the authors that the approach could potentially be generalized to other disease states and immunological phenotypes. Most TCR sequences were observed very rarely across donors, whereas some public TCRs were present in many individuals. In vitro tests confirmed that a few of the cytomegalovirus-associated TCR beta chains recognize cytomegalovirus antigens. In the study, about 150 TCR beta chains were listed as associated with cytomegalovirus. A later analysis lacked HLA typing for the validation cohort, so it scored co-occurrence in that cohort across all 130 or so repertoires.

The germline V gene sets CDR1 to SGHDT and CDR2 to YYEEEE. For this chain, trimming is 3 bases at the V end and 0 bases at the J end, and the number of junction bases without a gene match is 6. The CDR3 starts with the cysteine, ends with the phenylalanine, and has 15 residues. Only CDR3 DNA is held: 45 bases, read in frame from base 1. Notes on this clone: Its antigen specificity is not known. No clone much larger than this one lies a single base away; base qualities are absent.

The donors were included in the validation cohort of some 120 subjects, a group kept apart from the roughly 700-subject first cohort. Preparation of the library involved the immunoSEQ multiplex PCR assay. Concerning the study's data processing: A statistical classification framework was built to diagnose cytomegalovirus status from the catalog of TCR beta chain sequences. TCRdb provides this immuneACCESS table in a form limited to in-frame rearrangements. Some clones are lacking; in checked studies, under half of them reflect an unresolved V gene, and why the rest are absent is not known. Clonal size and the V and J genes are those of that table, whereas D and trimming came from the DNA. For this sample there are 250,000 to 300,000 clones; 90% appear just once. 0.35% to 0.45% of the sample is held by the ten biggest clonotypes.

This sequence originates from a woman between 18 and 29 years old in good health and CMV-seronegative. Sequencing was done on a sample of PBMCs. The chain is encoded by TRBV5-6 joined to TRBJ2-7, and TRBD1 matches 7 of the central bases. The nucleotides read TGTGCCAGCAGCTCAGTCTCAGGGGGCTCCTACGAGCAGTACTTC. It codes for CASSSVSGGSYEQYF.